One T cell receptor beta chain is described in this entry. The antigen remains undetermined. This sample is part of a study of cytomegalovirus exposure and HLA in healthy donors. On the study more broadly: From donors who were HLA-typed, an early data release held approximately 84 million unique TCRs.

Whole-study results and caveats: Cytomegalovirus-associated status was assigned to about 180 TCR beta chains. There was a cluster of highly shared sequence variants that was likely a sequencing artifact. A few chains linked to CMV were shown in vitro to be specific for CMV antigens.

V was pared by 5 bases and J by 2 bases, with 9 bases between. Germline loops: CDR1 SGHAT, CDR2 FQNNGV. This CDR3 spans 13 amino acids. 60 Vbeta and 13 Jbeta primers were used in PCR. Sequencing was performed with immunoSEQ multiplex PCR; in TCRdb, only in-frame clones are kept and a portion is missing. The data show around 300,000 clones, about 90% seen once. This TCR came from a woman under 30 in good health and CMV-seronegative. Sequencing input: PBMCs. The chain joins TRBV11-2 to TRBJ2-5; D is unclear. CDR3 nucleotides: TGTGCCAGCAGCCTCGACATACAAGAGACCCAGTACTTC. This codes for CASSLDIQETQYF.